The T cell receptor beta chain described here comes from a study of blood T cell repertoires in COVID-19. For the study at large: Samples taken during acute and convalescent COVID-19 were collected in the United States, Italy and Spain. T cells, B-cell-depleted T cells, or PBMCs supplied cDNA or gDNA.

In germline, CDR1 is SGHTA, CDR2 FQGTGA. The CDR3 spans 15 residues. Trimming at V came to 5 bases and at J to 5 bases, leaving 10 bases not matched to a gene. This clone was counted a single time. Original processing notes: Nucleated cell counts were estimated from reference gene primer amplification. Assay: immunoSEQ multiplex PCR; the TCRdb copy retains only in-frame clones and omits some. That table gives V, J and clone size, and the DNA gave D and trimming. The repertoire has around 100,000 clones, approximately 86% of them found once; the top ten carry roughly 3%. Individuals drawn from some 25 US areas were roughly 18 to 95 years old.

The TCR sequence derives from a woman aged 45-60 years who had recovered from COVID-19. Specimen: PBMCs or T cells enriched from blood (not recorded which). The J gene is TRBJ1-1, the V gene TRBV7-3; 8 bases align to TRBD1. CDR3 sequence reads: CASSPPTGDATEAFF. CDR3 coding DNA: TGTGCCAGCAGCCCCCCGACAGGGGATGCTACTGAAGCTTTCTTT.